This T cell receptor (beta chain) was recorded in a study of Tregs in tolerant kidney transplant recipients. Assay: immunoSEQ multiplex PCR; the TCRdb copy retains only in-frame clones and omits some. In the table there are under 100,000 clones, around 94% of which are singletons. The CDR3 runs to 10 residues. The V end was cut by 6 bases, the J end by 9 bases, with 6 bases between. Germline lookup yields CDR1 MNHNS and CDR2 SASEGT. Note on this clone: Its antigen is undetermined.

Findings and limits, study-wide: Tregs expanded with activated donor B cells seemed most donor-specific.

The clonotype originates from a human donor in good health. The rearrangement joins TRBV6-1 to TRBJ2-1; D is unresolved. The sequencing input was CD8+ T cells from blood. CDR3: CASRAGEQFF. The CDR3 region has the DNA TGTGCCAGCAGGGCAGGTGAGCAGTTCTTC.